What follows are 9 T cell receptor beta chains derived from one specimen sequenced in a study of human T cells and chemical hapten exposure. The time point: patch test 2, 6 weeks after DPC sensitization. Treatment here: therapeutic diphenylcyclopropenone sensitization with weekly scalp DPC. One entry per CDR3 protein results from TCRdb running MiXCR on the RACE reads. The profile shows just over 350,000 distinct CDR3 sequences, about 6.9% of them singletons. The sequencing used whole blood, collected in connection with sensitization to the hapten diphenylcyclopropenone (DPC). These receptors originate from a woman under 30 with alopecia areata. Some clones in this sample may be carry-over from other donors' samples.

The rearrangement joins TRBV5-1 to TRBJ1-5; 8 bases agree with TRBD1. J lost 4 bases, V lost 0 bases, and 3 bases had no gene match. CDR1 is SGHRS and CDR2 is YFSETQ in the germline V gene. CDR3 length: 15 residues. CDR3 amino acids: CASSLEGQENQPQHF. The CDR3 nucleotides read TGCGCCAGCAGCTTGGAGGGACAGGAGAATCAGCCCCAGCATTTT.

This clonotype was counted a few times. V is TRBV20-1 and J is TRBJ1-5, with 7 bases matching TRBD1. CDR3 length equals 14 residues. Looked up from germline, CDR1 is DFQATT and CDR2 is SNEGSKA (reference sequence). With 6 bases clipped from V and 4 bases from J, the junction kept 9 bases outside the gene matches. CDR3 coding DNA: TGCAGTGCCCCCAGGGCAGGGGGGAATCAGCCCCAGCATTTT. This sequence encodes CSAPRAGGNQPQHF.

This clonotype occurred a few times. This chain joins TRBV7-6 and TRBJ2-5, with TRBD2 as a possible D gene (6 bases). Germline-derived CDR1 and CDR2 are SGHVS and FNYEAQ. V was shortened by 7 bases and J by 2 bases, with 20 bases between the two germline ends. This CDR3 has 16 amino acids. The CDR3 DNA reads as TGTGCCAGCACCCAAAATGGGGACTCGAGGCAAGAGACCCAGTACTTC. Its translation is CASTQNGDSRQETQYF.

This clonotype was picked up many times. V and J are TRBV29-1 and TRBJ2-4, with D perhaps matching TRBD2 (6 bases). The CDR3 covers 13 residues. Germline V gene data show CDR1 as SQVTM and CDR2 as ANQGSEA. With 4 bases removed from V and 5 bases from J, the gap between germline ends came to 12 bases. This chain's CDR3 is CSVGSTGENIQYF. The CDR3 bases are TGCAGCGTTGGATCCACGGGGGAAAACATTCAGTACTTC.

Only a few counts were recorded for this clonotype. This rearrangement joins TRBV7-2 to TRBJ1-1, with D perhaps TRBD1 (5 bases). Deletions cut 2 bases from V and 4 bases from J, with 11 bases between. Germline loops: CDR1 SGHTA, CDR2 FQGNSA. The length of the CDR3 is 14 residues. Here the CDR3 DNA reads TGTGCCAGCAGCTTACGGGGCGTCGTCACTGAAGCTTTCTTT. This codes for CASSLRGVVTEAFF.

This clonotype has a count of ten or more. The chain links TRBV6-2 or TRBV6-3 to TRBJ1-5; D uncertain. Deletions cut 6 bases from V and 6 bases from J, with 12 bases between. Germline V gene data show CDR1 as MNHEY and CDR2 as SVGEGT. The CDR3 has 13 amino acids. The CDR3 spells CASSLRAGQPQHF. In DNA, the CDR3 is TGTGCCAGCAGCTTAAGGGCAGGTCAGCCCCAGCATTTT.

This sequence joins TRBV2 and TRBJ1-3; D remains unclear. Germline assignment: CDR1 SNHLY and CDR2 FYNNEI. This CDR3 region has 14 residues. V lost 3 bases to trimming and J lost 2 bases, with 8 bases between them. The DNA for the CDR3 is TGTGCCAGCAGTGACAGAAAAACTGGAAACACCATATATTTT. It specifies CASSDRKTGNTIYF. Combining the CDR3 with reference TRBV2 and TRBJ1-3 gives the whole variable domain EPEVTQTPSHQVTQMGQEVILRCVPISNHLYFYWYRQILGQKVEFLVSFYNNEISEKSEIFDDQFSVERPDGSNFTLKIRSTKLEDSAMYFCASSDRKTGNTIYFGEGSWLTVV.

This clonotype was observed a handful of times. The chain's CDR3 is CASSLDGQGPTEAFF. For the CDR3, the DNA is TGTGCCAGCAGCTTAGATGGGCAGGGGCCCACTGAAGCTTTCTTT. This chain uses TRBV7-3 with TRBJ1-1; a weak D match, TRBD1 (6 bases). The CDR3 loop spans 15 amino acids. Trimming took off 2 bases at V and 4 bases at J, with 14 bases between the two ends. CDR1 SGHTA and CDR2 FQGTGA come from the germline V gene.

Here the CDR3 DNA reads TGCAGTGCTAGGCGACAGGGAGGCGAGCAGTTCTTC. Translating gives CSARRQGGEQFF. The V call is TRBV20-1, the J call TRBJ2-1, with a weak D call TRBD1 (7 bases). The CDR3 contains 12 residues. Germline loops: CDR1 DFQATT, CDR2 SNEGSKA (reference sequence). Trimming removed 3 bases at V and 10 bases at J, with 13 bases between.